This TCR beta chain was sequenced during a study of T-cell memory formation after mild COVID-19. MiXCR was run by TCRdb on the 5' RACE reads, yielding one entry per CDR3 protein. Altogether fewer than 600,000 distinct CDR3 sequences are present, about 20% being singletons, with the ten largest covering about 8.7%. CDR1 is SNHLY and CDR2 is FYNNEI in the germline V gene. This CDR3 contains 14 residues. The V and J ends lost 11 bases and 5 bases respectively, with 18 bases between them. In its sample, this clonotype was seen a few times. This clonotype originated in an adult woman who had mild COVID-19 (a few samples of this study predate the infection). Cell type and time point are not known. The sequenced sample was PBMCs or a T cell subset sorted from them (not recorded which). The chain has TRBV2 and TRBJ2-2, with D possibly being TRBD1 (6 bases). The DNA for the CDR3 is TGTGCCGGGAACGAGGGGGTGGAGACCGGGGAGCTGTTTTTT. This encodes CAGNEGVETGELFF.